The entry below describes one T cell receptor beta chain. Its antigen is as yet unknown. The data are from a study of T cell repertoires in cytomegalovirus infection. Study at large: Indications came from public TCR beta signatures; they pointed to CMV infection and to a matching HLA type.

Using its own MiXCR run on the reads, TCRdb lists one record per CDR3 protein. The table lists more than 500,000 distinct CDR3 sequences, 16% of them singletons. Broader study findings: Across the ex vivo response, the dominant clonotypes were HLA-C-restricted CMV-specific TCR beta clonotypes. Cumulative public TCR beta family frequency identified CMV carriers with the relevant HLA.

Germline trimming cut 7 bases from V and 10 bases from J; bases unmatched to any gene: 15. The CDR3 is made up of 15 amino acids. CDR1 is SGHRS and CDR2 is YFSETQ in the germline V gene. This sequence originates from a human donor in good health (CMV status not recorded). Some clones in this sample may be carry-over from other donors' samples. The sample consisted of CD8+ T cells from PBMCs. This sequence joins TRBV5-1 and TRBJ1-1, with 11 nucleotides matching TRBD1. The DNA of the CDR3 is TGCGCCAGCGACGGGACAGGGGGAACGCAGGTGATAGCTTTCTTT. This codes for CASDGTGGTQVIAFF.